These 28 T cell receptor beta chains came from one sample sequenced in a study of molecular identifiers for immune sequencing clone quantification. Using its own MiXCR run on the PCR reads, TCRdb lists one record per CDR3 protein. The table records 600,000 to 650,000 distinct CDR3 sequences, about 20% of them present only once. The sequencing sample was made of naive CD8+ T cells from blood, with Jurkat cell RNA spiked in. As for subset: FACS-sorted CD8+CD4-CCR7+CD45RA+ naive T cells. The receptors were gathered from a human donor in good health. Some libraries in this study had Jurkat cell RNA spiked in.

A word on this clonotype: The junction departs from germline at one end; a sequencing error may be responsible. This sequence joins TRBV5-6 and TRBJ2-5, with D perhaps being TRBD1 or TRBD2 (5 bases each). Germline lookup yields CDR1 SGHDT and CDR2 YYEEEE. This CDR3 contains 16 residues. The CDR3 DNA sequence: TGTGTCAGCAGCTTGTCAGCAGAGGGGCTTTTAGAGACCCAGTACTTC. Translating it yields CVSSLSAEGLLETQYF.

A note on this clonotype: A much larger clone differs by one base, so this may be a read error. The CDR3 ends on some other residue instead of the conserved phenylalanine or tryptophan, so this is likely a read error. The chain joins TRBV4-1 to TRBJ2-1; D is unclear. In germline, CDR1 is MGHRA, CDR2 YSYEKL. Trimming removed 0 bases from V and 5 bases from J, with 8 bases in between. This CDR3 has 14 residues. This CDR3 is CASSQDLRDNEQFL. The CDR3 DNA sequence: TGCGCCAGCAGCCAAGATCTGAGAGACAATGAGCAGTTCCTC.

This clonotype was observed many times. The chain combines TRBV5-1 with TRBJ2-3; 7 bases match TRBD2. V was clipped by 0 bases and J by 0 bases; unmatched bases: 1. Germline assignment: CDR1 SGHRS and CDR2 YFSETQ. The CDR3 contains 15 residues. The CDR3 region is CASSLAAGSTDTQYF. In DNA form, the CDR3 reads TGCGCCAGCAGCTTGGCAGCGGGGAGCACAGATACGCAGTATTTT. The full variable domain, in which reference TRBV5-1 and TRBJ2-3 provide the parts outside the CDR3, is KAGVTQTPRYLIKTRGQQVTLSCSPISGHRSVSWYQQTPGQGLQFLFEYFSETQRNKGNFPGRFSGRQFSNSRSEMNVSTLELGDSALYLCASSLAAGSTDTQYFGPGTRLTVL.

The sample holds many counts of this clonotype. The chain recombines TRBV9 with TRBJ2-5; 11 nucleotides align to TRBD2. Germline V CDR1 and CDR2: SGDLS, YYNGEE. The CDR3 is 15 amino acids. With 0 bases clipped from V and 4 bases from J, the junction kept 2 bases outside the gene matches. DNA for the CDR3: TGTGCCAGCAGCGTAGGGACTAGCGGGTCAGAGACCCAGTACTTC. Encoded protein: CASSVGTSGSETQYF.

The rearrangement joins TRBV29-1 to TRBJ2-3; perhaps TRBD1 as D (5 bases). This CDR3 comprises 17 residues. Germline loops: CDR1 SQVTM, CDR2 ANQGSEA. V gave up 0 bases and J gave up 0 bases, with 16 bases separating them. The CDR3 loop is CSVEDPPRATSTDTQYF. CDR3 sequence (DNA): TGCAGCGTTGAAGACCCCCCCAGGGCCACTAGCACAGATACGCAGTATTTT.

This clonotype was observed at least ten times. The chain has TRBV20-1 and TRBJ2-7; 8 positions match TRBD2. This CDR3 is 15 amino acids long. V was clipped by 6 bases and J by 4 bases; unmatched bases: 14. The germline V gene has CDR1 DFQATT and CDR2 SNEGSKA (reference sequence). Here the CDR3 reads CSAKSGSGPLYEQYF. The DNA for the CDR3 is TGCAGTGCAAAGAGCGGGAGTGGCCCGCTTTACGAGCAGTACTTC.

With regard to this clonotype: A read error may be the cause here, since a much bigger clone is one base away. This chain links TRBV28 with TRBJ1-5; TRBD1 might be the D (5 bases). Between the trimmed V and J ends, which lost 2 bases and 9 bases, there was a span of 11 bases. This CDR3 has 13 residues. Per germline, CDR1 MDHEN and CDR2 SYDVKM. CDR3 in amino acids: CASSLRGYRPQHF. DNA of the CDR3: TGTGCCAGCAGTTTAAGGGGCTATCGGCCCCAGCATTTT. Full variable domain (rest looked up from reference TRBV28 and TRBJ1-5): DVKVTQSSRYLVKRTGEKVFLECVQDMDHENMFWYRQDPGLGLRLIYFSYDVKMKEKGDIPEGYSVSREKKERFSLILESASTNQTSMYLCASSLRGYRPQHFGDGTRLSIL.

As for this clonotype: A much larger clone differs by one base, so this may be a read error. This sequence joins TRBV12-3 or TRBV12-4 and TRBJ2-5; the match to TRBD1 covers 8 bases. CDR3 size: 15 residues. CDR3 region: CASSSDRGPQETRYF. CDR3 in DNA: TGTGCCAGCAGTTCCGACAGGGGACCACAAGAGACCCGGTACTTC.

This clonotype showed up many times. The chain has TRBV6-1 and TRBJ2-4, with TRBD1 as a possible D gene (5 bases). V dropped 5 bases and J dropped 2 bases, with 10 bases sitting between them. The CDR3 is 14 residues long. Germline V gives CDR1 MNHNS, CDR2 SASEGT. DNA of the CDR3: TGTGCCAGCAGTAACCGACAGACCAAAAACATTCAGTACTTC. It yields the protein CASSNRQTKNIQYF.

Turning to this clonotype: At one end the junction does not follow the germline gene, possibly because of a read error. This sequence joins TRBV4-3 and TRBJ1-1; D may be TRBD1 (6 bases). CDR3 length equals 16 residues. CDR1 is LGHNA and CDR2 is YSLEER in the germline V gene. The CDR3 reads CASSQDRGTKNTGALF. The CDR3 DNA sequence: TGCGCCAGCAGCCAAGATAGGGGGACAAAGAACACTGGAGCTCTCTTT.

This clonotype showed up many times. In DNA, the CDR3 is TGTGCCAGCAGTCTAGAGGTTTGGATGAAGGGGAGCAATCAGCCCCAGCATTTT. Translated, it gives CASSLEVWMKGSNQPQHF. This sequence joins TRBV2 and TRBJ1-5, with D perhaps TRBD1 (5 bases). CDR3 length equals 18 residues. V dropped 5 bases and J dropped 1 base, with 21 bases sitting between them. Per germline, CDR1 SNHLY and CDR2 FYNNEI.

The gene calls are TRBV10-3 and TRBJ2-7; TRBD1 agrees at 7 bases. Trimming cost V 0 bases and J 2 bases; bases outside gene matches: 10. From germline, CDR1 is ENHRY and CDR2 SYGVKD. CDR3 size: 17 residues. The CDR3, as DNA: TGTGCCATCAGTGAGTCGAGGGACAGACCACTAACCTACGAGCAGTACTTC. Translation: CAISESRDRPLTYEQYF.

This clonotype was observed a handful of times. A read error is possible here, since a much larger clone lies one base away. Here the CDR3 reads CAGSQEKGWQENEKLFF. CDR3 bases: TGCGCCGGCAGCCAAGAAAAGGGTTGGCAGGAGAATGAAAAACTGTTTTTT. The V gene is TRBV4-3, the J gene TRBJ1-4; D unclear. The CDR3 covers 17 residues. Germline CDR1 and CDR2: LGHNA and YSLEER.

Comments on this clonotype: This may arise from a read error, as a much more abundant clone is one base away. The rearrangement links TRBV12-3 or TRBV12-4 to TRBJ2-4; D is possibly TRBD1 or TRBD2 (5 bases each). Trimming cost V 1 base and J 15 bases, with 16 bases left between them. There are 13 residues in the CDR3. The DNA for the CDR3 is TGTGCCAGCAGTTTAGAGGGACCGCAAAATCGGTACTTC. Translated: CASSLEGPQNRYF.

The table lists this clonotype with many counts. This sequence joins TRBV19 and TRBJ1-5; D unresolved. V was clipped by 0 bases and J by 1 base, with 10 bases between them. CDR3 length equals 16 residues. The germline V gene has CDR1 LNHDA and CDR2 SQIVND (reference sequence). CDR3 sequence: CASSIDSGESNQPQHF. The CDR3 DNA is TGTGCCAGTAGTATAGATTCCGGGGAAAGCAATCAGCCCCAGCATTTT. Together with reference TRBV19 and TRBJ1-5, the CDR3 gives the full variable domain: DGGITQSPKYLFRKEGQNVTLSCEQNLNHDAMYWYRQDPGQGLRLIYYSQIVNDFQKGDIAEGYSVSREKKESFPLTVTSAQKNPTAFYLCASSIDSGESNQPQHFGDGTRLSIL.

With regard to this clonotype: Being one base from a much bigger clone, this may be a read error. The chain combines TRBV7-9 with TRBJ1-2; the D is unclear. Germline V gene sequence: CDR1 SEHNR, CDR2 FQNEAQ (reference sequence). Between the trimmed V and J ends, which lost 8 bases and 6 bases, there was a span of 19 bases. This CDR3 spans 14 amino acids. The CDR3 spells CASETLEKAHGYTF. CDR3 sequence (DNA): TGTGCCAGCGAAACCCTCGAGAAGGCGCATGGCTACACCTTC. The full variable domain, rest sourced from reference TRBV7-9 and TRBJ1-2, is DTGVSQNPRHKITKRGQNVTFRCDPISEHNRLYWYRQTLGQGPEFLTYFQNEAQLEKSRLLSDRFSAERPKGSFSTLEIQRTEQGDSAMYLCASETLEKAHGYTFGSGTRLTVV.

This clonotype was recorded at least ten times. The rearrangement links TRBV6-1 to TRBJ2-7; 13 nucleotides align to TRBD2. The CDR3 is 18 amino acids. Germline values: CDR1 MNHNS, CDR2 SASEGT. V shed 6 bases, J shed 4 bases, and the junction held 15 bases outside the gene matches. The CDR3 loop reads CASRIRTSGSTPGYEQYF. The CDR3 bases are TGTGCCAGCAGGATCAGGACTAGCGGGAGTACCCCTGGGTACGAGCAGTACTTC.

This rearrangement joins TRBV27 to TRBJ2-5; no clear D gene. The V gene lost 5 bases and the J gene lost 1 base, with 23 bases spanning the gap. This CDR3 comprises 18 residues. In germline, CDR1 is MNHEY, CDR2 SMNVEV (reference sequence). CDR3 amino acids: CASSRNSVSWGSQETQYF. The DNA of the CDR3 is TGTGCCAGCAGTCGCAACAGTGTTTCCTGGGGATCCCAAGAGACCCAGTACTTC.

This clonotype appeared many times. The chain is built from TRBV6-2 or TRBV6-3 and TRBJ2-1; D gene ambiguous. This CDR3 is 13 amino acids long. Germline CDR1 is MNHEY and CDR2 is SVGEGT. V dropped 11 bases and J dropped 8 bases, with 19 bases sitting between them. CDR3 nucleotides: TGTGCCGTTGGACCCGGTGGTTCGGATGAGCAGTTCTTC. Translation gives CAVGPGGSDEQFF.

This clonotype was seen ten or more times. This chain uses TRBV20-1 with TRBJ1-5, with D possibly matching TRBD1 (5 bases). Germline CDR1 is DFQATT and CDR2 is SNEGSKA (reference sequence). The CDR3 consists of 15 residues. The V end was cut by 0 bases, the J end by 1 base, with 10 bases between. CDR3 region: CSARDREWSNQPQHF. Here the CDR3 DNA reads TGCAGTGCTAGAGACAGGGAGTGGAGCAATCAGCCCCAGCATTTT.

Comment on this clonotype: Given a much more abundant clone one base away, this may be a read error. This chain connects TRBV7-9 to TRBJ2-7; TRBD2 aligns across 9 bases. This CDR3 is built from 14 residues. V was pared by 5 bases and J by 6 bases, with 8 bases of the junction left unmatched. The germline V gene has CDR1 SEHNR and CDR2 FQNEAQ (reference sequence). In nucleotides, the CDR3 is TGTGCCAGCAGCCCTCCTAGCGGGGTATTCGAGCAGTACTTC. Encoded protein: CASSPPSGVFEQYF.

The V call is TRBV27, the J call TRBJ2-7, with 10 bases fitting TRBD1. The germline CDR1 and CDR2 sequences are MNHEY and SMNVEV (reference sequence). The CDR3 sequence is 15 residues long. The ends lost 0 bases at V and 3 bases at J; junction bases unmatched: 2. The CDR3 is CASSLSWTGGYEQYF. As DNA, the CDR3 is TGTGCCAGCAGTTTATCCTGGACAGGGGGCTACGAGCAGTACTTC.

The table lists this clonotype with many counts. The chain uses TRBV20-1 and TRBJ1-1, with D unclear. Germline CDR1 DFQATT, CDR2 SNEGSKA (reference sequence). The CDR3 is 14 residues long. V was shortened by 6 bases and J by 0 bases, with 14 bases between the two germline ends. The DNA of the CDR3 is TGCAGTGCCCCTCAACCCCGGCTGAACACTGAAGCTTTCTTT. Its translation: CSAPQPRLNTEAFF.

The V gene is TRBV4-3, the J gene TRBJ2-7; 9 nucleotides match TRBD1. The germline V gene has CDR1 LGHNA and CDR2 YSLEER. Trimming took 1 base from V and 0 from J; bases not matched to a gene: 10. The CDR3 is 18 residues long. The CDR3 coding sequence is TGCGCCAGCAGCCAAGGGAGGACAGGGGACACGAGCTCCTACGAGCAGTACTTC. The encoded protein is CASSQGRTGDTSSYEQYF.

Points on this clonotype: This may arise from a read error, as a much more abundant clone is one base away. The chain employs TRBV27 and TRBJ2-6; TRBD1 matches 8 bases. The length of the CDR3 is 16 residues. CDR1 is MNHEY and CDR2 is SMNVEV in the germline V gene (reference sequence). V trimming: 5 bases; J trimming: 5 bases; junction bases outside the gene matches: 8. The CDR3 loop is CASSATGVARANVLTF. CDR3 nucleotides: TGTGCCAGCAGTGCGACAGGGGTTGCTAGGGCCAACGTCCTGACTTTC.

This clonotype was counted a few times. The chain is built from TRBV2 and TRBJ2-7; D ambiguous. The CDR3 runs 13 residues. Deletions cut 4 bases from V and 1 base from J, with 8 bases between. The germline CDR1 and CDR2 sequences are SNHLY and FYNNEI. The CDR3 protein is CASSAIGSYEQYF. CDR3 nucleotide sequence: TGTGCCAGCAGTGCCATAGGTTCCTACGAGCAGTACTTC.

This rearrangement joins TRBV6-2 or TRBV6-3 to TRBJ1-2; D call uncertain. Germline CDR1 and CDR2: MNHEY and SVGEGT. The germline V and J ends were trimmed by 2 bases and 14 bases, with 18 bases remaining between them. The CDR3 runs 13 residues. The CDR3 spells CASSYNPEFPGTF. In DNA form, the CDR3 reads TGTGCCAGCAGTTACAATCCCGAGTTCCCGGGAACCTTC.

This clonotype has ten or more counts. CDR3 nucleotides: TGTGCCAGCAGTTACTCGCGAGCCAATGGCTACACCTTC. Translated: CASSYSRANGYTF. This chain uses TRBV6-5 with TRBJ1-2, with D unresolved. The V end was cut by 0 bases, the J end by 6 bases, with 8 bases between. This CDR3 spans 13 amino acids. Looked up from germline, CDR1 is MNHEY and CDR2 is SVGAGI.